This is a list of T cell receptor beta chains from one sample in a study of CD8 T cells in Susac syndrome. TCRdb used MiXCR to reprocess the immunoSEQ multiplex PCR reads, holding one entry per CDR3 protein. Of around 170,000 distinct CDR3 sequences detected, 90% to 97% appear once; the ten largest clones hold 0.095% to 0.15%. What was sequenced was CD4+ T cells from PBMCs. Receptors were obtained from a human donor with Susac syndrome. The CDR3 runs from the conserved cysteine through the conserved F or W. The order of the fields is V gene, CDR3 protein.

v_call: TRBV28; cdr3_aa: CASSGGDYDRGSYEQYF
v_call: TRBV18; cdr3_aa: CASSPSGNTEAFF
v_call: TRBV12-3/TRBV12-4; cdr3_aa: CASSLRQGGELFF
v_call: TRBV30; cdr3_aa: CAWSGSYEAFF
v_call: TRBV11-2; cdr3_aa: CASSPIRGGETQYF
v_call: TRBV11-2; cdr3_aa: CASRPMDRVYEQYF
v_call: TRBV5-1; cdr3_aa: CASSFGGNYGYTF
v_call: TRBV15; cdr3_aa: CATSRDPGNYEQYF
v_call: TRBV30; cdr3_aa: CAWREPVKNIQYF
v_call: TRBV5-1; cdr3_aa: CASSLPGQGIGLPAEQYF
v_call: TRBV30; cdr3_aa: CAWRSGANVLTF
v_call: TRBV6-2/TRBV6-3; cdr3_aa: CASSSRPTRKGNQPQHF
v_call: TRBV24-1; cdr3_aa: CATSVSGMRTYNEQFF
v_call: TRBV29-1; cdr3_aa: CSVGGLAAKNIQYF
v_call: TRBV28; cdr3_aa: CASSLRSGANVLTF
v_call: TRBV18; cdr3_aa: CASSPREEGRLYF
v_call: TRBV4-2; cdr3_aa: CASSRVNVGRDDNEQFF
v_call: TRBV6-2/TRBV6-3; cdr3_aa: CASSYLGVKTQYF
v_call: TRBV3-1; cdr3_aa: CASKPGLAGPMETQYF
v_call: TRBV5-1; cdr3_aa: CASSLQRGAYNEQFF
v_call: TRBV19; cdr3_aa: CASRDRALSGANVLTF
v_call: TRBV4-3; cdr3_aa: CASSQAKASADTQYF
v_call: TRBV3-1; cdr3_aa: CASSQDEGYTF
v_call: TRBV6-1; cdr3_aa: CASSHHRGRREETQYF
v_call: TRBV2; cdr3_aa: CASSVGEQYF
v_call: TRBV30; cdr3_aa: CAWSVKGSQPQHF
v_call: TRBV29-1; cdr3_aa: CSARQGPYEQYF
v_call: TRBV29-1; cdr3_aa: CSVSPVVPSLGKGGYTF
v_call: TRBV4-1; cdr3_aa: CASSQASGGGRFF
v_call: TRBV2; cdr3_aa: CASSPSLNTEAFF
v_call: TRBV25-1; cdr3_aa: CASSGQGANIQYF
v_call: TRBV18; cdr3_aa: CASSPQYRVPQETQYF
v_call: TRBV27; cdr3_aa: CASSQFRTGRHQPQHF
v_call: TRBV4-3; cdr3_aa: CASSQDTWDRYNEQFF
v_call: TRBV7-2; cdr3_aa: CASSLAHRADEQFF
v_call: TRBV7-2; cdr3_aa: CASSPGGRTDTQYF
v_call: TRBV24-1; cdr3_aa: CATKAGGYNEQFF
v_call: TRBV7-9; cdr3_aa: CASSPGTGTEAFF
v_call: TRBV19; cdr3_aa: CASRGLAGEGVQYF